The 16 T cell receptor beta chains in this list originate from one sample, sequenced in a study of T cell repertoires in cytomegalovirus infection. TCRdb passed the reads through MiXCR, listing each CDR3 protein once. The sample yields hundreds of thousands of distinct CDR3 sequences, 24% seen once. Sequenced material: CD8+ T cells from PBMCs. The receptors shown here come from a human donor in good health (CMV status not recorded). Some clones in this sample may be carry-over from other donors' samples.

The CDR3 here is CATLGLAGESASTDTQYF. CDR3 DNA sequence: TGTGCCACCCTGGGACTAGCGGGGGAAAGCGCCAGCACAGATACGCAGTATTTT. J is TRBJ2-3 and V is TRBV10-3; 14 bases are a match to TRBD2. The CDR3 contains 18 residues. V shed 10 bases and J 0 bases; nucleotides not matched to a gene: 12. The germline CDR1 and CDR2 sequences are ENHRY and SYGVKD.

There are many counts of this clonotype. V gene TRBV7-8 combines with J gene TRBJ1-1; D is unresolved. The CDR3 has 13 amino acids. Germline assignment: CDR1 SGHVS and CDR2 FQNEAQ. Trimming stripped 0 bases from V and 6 bases from J, with 8 bases between. The CDR3 loop is CASSLAVGPEAFF. The DNA of the CDR3 is TGTGCCAGCAGCTTAGCGGTTGGTCCTGAAGCTTTCTTT.

In this sample, this clonotype turned up many times. V gene TRBV6-5 combines with J gene TRBJ2-1; D assignment may be TRBD1 or TRBD2 (5 bases each). The CDR3 has 19 residues. V gave up 0 bases and J gave up 2 bases, with 20 bases separating them. CDR1 and CDR2 (germline): MNHEY, SVGAGI. Here the CDR3 DNA reads TGTGCCAGCAGTTACTCGTGGGTCCGAACGGGGACCCCCTACAATGAGCAGTTCTTC. Residues: CASSYSWVRTGTPYNEQFF.

The gene calls are TRBV14 and TRBJ1-3; D unresolved. Trimming stripped 0 bases from V and 4 bases from J, with 10 bases between. Per the germline V gene, CDR1 is SGHDN and CDR2 is FVKESK. The CDR3 length is 15 residues. Here the CDR3 reads CASSQDGYFGNTIYF. The DNA of the CDR3 is TGTGCCAGCAGCCAAGATGGCTATTTCGGAAACACCATATATTTT.

The DNA of the CDR3 is TGCAGCGTTGAGCCACAGGGGGCGATGGGCTACACCTTC. Protein product: CSVEPQGAMGYTF. The V gene is TRBV29-1, the J gene TRBJ1-2; the match to TRBD1 covers 9 bases. V lost 3 bases to trimming and J lost 8 bases; unmatched junction nucleotides: 7. CDR3 length equals 13 residues. Per the germline V gene, CDR1 is SQVTM and CDR2 is ANQGSEA.

This clonotype turned up a few times. The chain combines TRBV6-6 with TRBJ2-4; TRBD2 aligns across 11 bases. V shed 4 bases, J shed 1 base, and the junction held 3 bases outside the gene matches. This CDR3 region has 16 residues. CDR1 and CDR2 from the germline V gene are MNHNY and SVGAGI (reference sequence). The CDR3 DNA is TGTGCCAGCAGTTCGACTAGCGGGGAGGCCAAAAACATTCAGTACTTC. Translated: CASSSTSGEAKNIQYF.

The rearrangement uses TRBV24-1 and TRBJ2-1; 9 nucleotides match TRBD2. J was trimmed by 5 bases and V by 9 bases; bases with no gene match: 7. Per the germline V gene, CDR1 is KGHDR and CDR2 is SFDVKD. The CDR3 loop spans 14 amino acids. The DNA of the CDR3 is TGTGCCACCGCGGAGCGGGGGGCTGACAATGAGCAGTTCTTC. As protein: CATAERGADNEQFF.

This clonotype was counted at least ten times. This sequence joins TRBV4-2 and TRBJ1-1; 12 nucleotides match TRBD1. Germline assignment: CDR1 LGHNA and CDR2 YNFKEQ. The CDR3 is 16 amino acids. With 3 bases clipped from V and 5 bases from J, the junction kept 7 bases outside the gene matches. The CDR3 region is CASSQAGTGGGTEAFF. For the CDR3, the DNA is TGTGCCAGCAGCCAGGCCGGGACAGGGGGCGGAACTGAAGCTTTCTTT.

This sequence joins TRBV6-5 and TRBJ1-1, with D perhaps TRBD1 (6 bases). V was shortened by 1 base and J by 1 base, with 13 bases between the two germline ends. CDR1 is MNHEY and CDR2 is SVGAGI in the germline V gene. This CDR3 is built from 16 residues. The CDR3 sequence is CASSYFGGGGNTEAFF. The CDR3 DNA reads TGTGCCAGCAGTTACTTCGGTGGGGGCGGGAACACTGAAGCTTTCTTT.

Note on this clonotype: A read error may be the cause here, since a much bigger clone is one base away. This chain joins TRBV7-2 and TRBJ2-5, with TRBD1 matching 8 bases. Germline CDR1 and CDR2: SGHTA and FQGNSA. V trimming: 1 base; J trimming: 12 bases; junction bases outside the gene matches: 4. This CDR3 comprises 12 residues. CDR3 DNA: TGTGCCAGCAGCTTAGGACAGGGGCTCAAGTACTTC. Protein: CASSLGQGLKYF.

This clonotype appeared a few times. The chain links TRBV6-6 to TRBJ1-1; maybe TRBD1 (6 bases). Germline CDR1 reads MNHNY; CDR2 reads SVGAGI (reference sequence). The germline V and J ends were trimmed by 6 bases and 2 bases, with 16 bases remaining between them. This CDR3 region has 15 residues. The chain's CDR3 is CASSAKTGPNTEAFF. For the CDR3, the DNA is TGTGCCAGCAGCGCCAAGACAGGCCCCAACACTGAAGCTTTCTTT.

V and J are TRBV29-1 and TRBJ2-4; D gene unclear. This CDR3 spans 15 amino acids. With 2 bases removed from V and 1 base from J, the gap between germline ends came to 12 bases. The germline CDR1 and CDR2 sequences are SQVTM and ANQGSEA. DNA for the CDR3: TGCAGCGTTGAATTAGGGTCGGTGGCCAAAAACATTCAGTACTTC. Its protein is CSVELGSVAKNIQYF.

In this sample, this clonotype turned up many times. The chain has TRBV28 and TRBJ1-2, with D possibly matching TRBD1 (6 bases). Germline V gene sequence: CDR1 MDHEN, CDR2 SYDVKM. Trimming shortened V by 4 bases and J by 4 bases, and 16 bases separated the two germline ends. CDR3 length: 15 residues. The CDR3 DNA sequence: TGTGCCAGCAGTTCCTGGGGGCAGGGCGCCTATGGCTACACCTTC. Translation: CASSSWGQGAYGYTF.

As to this clonotype: A read error may explain this, as a much larger clone is one base away. CDR3 DNA sequence: TGTGCCAACCAAGACTGGGAGCGGGGGGCTGAAGATACGCAGTATTTT. Protein sequence: CANQDWERGAEDTQYF. This sequence joins TRBV12-3 or TRBV12-4 and TRBJ2-3; 9 bases fit TRBD2. CDR3 length: 16 amino acids. After removal of 10 bases from V and 5 bases from J, the junction contained 16 bases not matched to a gene.

CDR3 coding DNA: TGCAGCGTTGAGGGGACAGACAGCTCCTACGAGCAGTACTTC. Its protein is CSVEGTDSSYEQYF. The genes are TRBV29-1 and TRBJ2-7; TRBD1 matches 7 bases. From germline, CDR1 is SQVTM and CDR2 ANQGSEA. The length of the CDR3 is 14 residues. V shed 3 bases and J 0 bases; nucleotides not matched to a gene: 5.

The J gene is TRBJ1-1, the V gene TRBV10-2; D not resolved. V was pared by 7 bases and J by 1 base, with 16 bases between. CDR1 is WSHSY and CDR2 is SAAADI in the germline V gene. CDR3 length: 15 amino acids. The CDR3 loop reads CASTYLRTANTEAFF. The CDR3, as DNA: TGCGCCAGCACCTACTTACGGACGGCGAACACTGAAGCTTTCTTT.